The 3 T cell receptor beta chains listed next were all sequenced from one sample in a study of blood T cells in healthy people across ages. Through a sample-barcoded 5' primer and a J-beta primer mix, a second PCR was run for roughly 7 to 12 cycles. TCRdb processed the 5' RACE reads anew with MiXCR; each CDR3 protein has one entry. Here the sample spans about 1,500,000 distinct CDR3 sequences, roughly 30% being singletons. Sequenced material: blood. Receptors originate from a woman aged 30 to 39 in good health.

This clonotype was seen only a few times. This chain uses TRBV6-6 with TRBJ2-3; 9 bases fit TRBD1. The V and J ends lost 8 bases and 0 bases, in that order; junction bases with no gene match: 9. The CDR3 is made up of 16 amino acids. The germline V gene has CDR1 MNHNY and CDR2 SVGAGI (reference sequence). The CDR3 DNA follows: TGTGCCAGCCGAAACACCGGGACAGGGAGCACAGATACGCAGTATTTT. Translated, it gives CASRNTGTGSTDTQYF.

This clonotype was detected ten times or more. The V call is TRBV10-2, the J call TRBJ2-7; D possibly matches TRBD1 or TRBD2 (5 bases each). Between the trimmed V and J ends, which lost 8 bases and 4 bases, there was a span of 18 bases. CDR3 length equals 14 residues. Germline V lookup: CDR1 WSHSY, CDR2 SAAADI. The CDR3 sequence is CASSSGPGGYEQYF. CDR3 coding DNA: TGCGCCAGCTCTTCGGGACCTGGAGGATACGAGCAGTACTTC.

This clonotype was counted between two and nine times. J is TRBJ1-2 and V is TRBV20-1; D not resolved. The germline CDR1 and CDR2 sequences are DFQATT and SNEGSKA (reference sequence). This CDR3 spans 9 amino acids. The CDR3: CRGGIGYTF. CDR3 in DNA: TGCAGGGGAGGTATTGGCTACACCTTC.